These T cell receptor beta chains were read from a single sample in a study of breast tumors, draining lymph nodes, adjacent tissues. MiXCR, run by TCRdb on the multiplex PCR reads, gives a single entry per CDR3 protein. The sample lists some 130,000 distinct CDR3 sequences, less than 20% occurring once. Specimen: axillary lymph node tissue. These receptors all come from a female donor with breast cancer. Some clones in this sample may be carry-over from other donors' samples. Each CDR3 is given with its conserved first and last residue. A D gene is named only where the DNA matches it firmly. Some rows mark clone size as missing; the rest say once, few, many or name a class of expanded clone.

J gene | clone size | D gene | V gene | CDR3 protein | CDR3 DNA
TRBJ2-7 | many | TRBD1 | TRBV6-5 | CASKIGQGEYEQYF | TGTGCCAGCAAGATAGGACAGGGAGAATACGAGCAGTACTTC
TRBJ1-4 | many | NA | TRBV5-4 | CASSLERGLNEKLFF | TGTGCCAGCAGCTTGGAGAGAGGTCTGAATGAAAAACTGTTTTTT
TRBJ1-2 | many | TRBD1 | TRBV6-6 | CASRTGTDYGYTF | TGTGCCAGCAGAACCGGGACAGACTATGGCTACACCTTC
TRBJ1-1 | once | NA | TRBV19 | CASITAGGLPNTEAFF | TGTGCCAGTATAACGGCGGGGGGCCTCCCGAACACTGAAGCTTTCTTT
TRBJ1-1 | NA | NA | TRBV7-9 | CASSTRQNTEAFF | TGTGCCAGCAGCACTCGACAGAACACTGAAGCTTTCTTT
TRBJ2-7 | many | NA | TRBV18 | CASSPNENEQYF | TGTGCCAGCTCACCAAATGAGAACGAGCAGTACTTC
TRBJ2-7 | many | TRBD2 | TRBV5-5 | CASSPGLAGALEQYF | TGTGCCAGCAGCCCGGGACTAGCGGGAGCTCTTGAGCAGTACTTC
TRBJ2-3 | many | TRBD1 | TRBV18 | CASSPRQGGTDTQYF | TGTGCCAGCTCACCTCGACAGGGAGGCACAGATACGCAGTATTTT
TRBJ1-6 | many | NA | TRBV18 | CASSPGAHNSPLHF | TGTGCCAGCTCACCCGGGGCGCATAATTCACCCCTCCACTTT
TRBJ1-2 | few | TRBD1 | TRBV19 | CASHRGLVYTF | TGTGCCAGTCACAGGGGTTTAGTCTACACCTTC
TRBJ1-3 | NA | TRBD1 | TRBV6-1 | CPSSEVGQGAVSGNTIYF | TGTCCCAGCAGTGAAGTCGGCCAGGGGGCGGTTAGTGGAAACACCATATATTTT
TRBJ2-7 | many | NA | TRBV6-1 | CASSEQAQATTYEQYF | TGTGCCAGCAGTGAACAGGCACAGGCCACGACCTACGAGCAGTACTTC
TRBJ2-2 | many | NA | TRBV29-1 | CSVAPQEVTGELFF | TGCAGCGTTGCCCCGCAGGAAGTTACCGGGGAGCTGTTTTTT
TRBJ2-5 | many | TRBD1 | TRBV12-3/TRBV12-4 | CASSSRDRVKETQYF | TGTGCCAGCAGTTCCCGGGACAGGGTAAAAGAGACCCAGTACTTC
TRBJ2-3 | few | TRBD2 | TRBV27 | CASSLRGGFSTDTQYF | TGTGCCAGCAGTCTGCGGGGGGGGTTTAGCACAGATACGCAGTATTTT
TRBJ2-5 | once | TRBD1 | TRBV27 | CASSPTAGTGRGNQETQYF | TGTGCCAGCAGTCCCACCGCCGGGACAGGGAGAGGGAACCAAGAGACCCAGTACTTC
TRBJ1-2 | many | NA | TRBV20-1 | CSARIQTRDNYGYTF | TGCAGTGCTAGAATTCAGACACGCGATAACTATGGCTACACCTTC
TRBJ2-1 | many | TRBD2 | TRBV19 | CASTPPGGNYNEQFF | TGTGCCAGTACTCCACCCGGGGGGAACTACAATGAGCAGTTCTTC
TRBJ2-7 | NA | NA | TRBV20-1 | CSAGSAFGSYEQYF | TGCAGTGCTGGATCTGCTTTTGGCTCCTACGAGCAGTACTTC
TRBJ2-2 | NA | TRBD2 | TRBV13 | CASNRLAGVGAAGELFF | TGTGCCAGCAACCGACTAGCGGGAGTAGGAGCAGCCGGGGAGCTGTTTTTT
TRBJ2-3 | many | TRBD2 | TRBV5-4 | CASSLWVAGGGTDTQYF | TGTGCCAGCAGCTTGTGGGTAGCGGGAGGGGGGACAGATACGCAGTATTTT
TRBJ2-2 | few | TRBD1 | TRBV11-2 | CASSHGQASNTGELFF | TGTGCCAGCAGCCACGGACAGGCGTCGAACACCGGGGAGCTGTTTTTT
TRBJ2-7 | many | TRBD1 | TRBV12-3/TRBV12-4 | CASSKGTDYEQYF | TGTGCCAGCAGTAAGGGGACAGACTACGAGCAGTACTTC
TRBJ2-7 | many | NA | TRBV20-1 | CSAVRGLGPRKEQYF | TGCAGTGCGGTCAGGGGACTGGGCCCCCGGAAAGAGCAGTACTTC
TRBJ1-6 | many | NA | TRBV12-3/TRBV12-4 | CASRIGQLDNSPLHF | TGTGCCAGCAGGATAGGACAGCTCGATAATTCACCCCTCCACTTT
TRBJ2-2 | many | NA | TRBV15 | CATSRDARESLGTGELFF | TGTGCCACCAGCAGAGATGCGAGGGAGAGCCTGGGCACCGGGGAGCTGTTTTTT
TRBJ1-3 | many | TRBD1 | TRBV4-2 | CASSQSQGSGNTIYF | TGTGCCAGCAGCCAATCACAGGGGTCTGGAAACACCATATATTTT
TRBJ2-1 | many | TRBD1 | TRBV18 | CASSPIGTGDNEQFF | TGTGCCAGCTCACCGATAGGGACAGGGGACAATGAGCAGTTCTTC
TRBJ2-3 | few | TRBD2 | TRBV30 | CAWSPSGASTDTQYF | TGTGCCTGGAGCCCTAGCGGGGCTAGCACAGATACGCAGTATTTT
TRBJ2-7 | many | NA | TRBV27 | CASSPAHAGPLGEQYF | TGTGCCAGCAGTCCCGCCCATGCAGGCCCATTAGGTGAGCAGTACTTC
TRBJ2-1 | many | TRBD2 | TRBV6-6 | CASSAEREYNEQFF | TGTGCCAGCAGTGCTGAGCGGGAGTACAATGAGCAGTTCTTC
TRBJ1-2 | many | TRBD1 | TRBV6-5 | CASSPTPGQVYGYTF | TGTGCCAGCAGCCCCACCCCGGGACAGGTCTATGGCTACACCTTC
TRBJ2-1 | NA | TRBD2 | TRBV6-5 | CASSYSTASGRDEQFF | TGTGCCAGCAGTTACTCGACAGCTAGCGGGAGGGATGAGCAGTTCTTC
TRBJ1-2 | many | NA | TRBV12-3/TRBV12-4 | CASSSTGRYGYTF | TGTGCCAGCAGTTCAACAGGGCGCTATGGCTACACCTTC
TRBJ2-7 | many | NA | TRBV5-5 | CASSLDMGTYEQYF | TGTGCCAGCAGCTTGGATATGGGTACCTACGAGCAGTACTTC